The source of this TCR beta chain is a study of shared clonotypes between healthy human individuals. The CDR3 totals 17 residues. V was trimmed by 7 bases and J by 0 bases, leaving 19 bases between them. Germline lookup yields CDR1 MDHEN and CDR2 SYDVKM. The method was immunoSEQ multiplex PCR; TCRdb's version includes in-frame clones alone and lacks a portion of them. The data hold hundreds of thousands of clones, with approximately 95% observed a single time. Donors comprised only Caucasian adults living in Nashville, Tennessee. Sample: naive CD4+ T cells sorted from blood. As for subset: CD45RA+ positively selected. The sequence came from a woman aged 30 to 39 in good health. This rearrangement joins TRBV28 to TRBJ1-5; a weak D match, TRBD1 (5 bases). CDR3 nucleotide sequence: TGTGCCAGCATTCCCGCGGGGGGGACTTATAGCAATCAGCCCCAGCATTTT. Translation gives CASIPAGGTYSNQPQHF.